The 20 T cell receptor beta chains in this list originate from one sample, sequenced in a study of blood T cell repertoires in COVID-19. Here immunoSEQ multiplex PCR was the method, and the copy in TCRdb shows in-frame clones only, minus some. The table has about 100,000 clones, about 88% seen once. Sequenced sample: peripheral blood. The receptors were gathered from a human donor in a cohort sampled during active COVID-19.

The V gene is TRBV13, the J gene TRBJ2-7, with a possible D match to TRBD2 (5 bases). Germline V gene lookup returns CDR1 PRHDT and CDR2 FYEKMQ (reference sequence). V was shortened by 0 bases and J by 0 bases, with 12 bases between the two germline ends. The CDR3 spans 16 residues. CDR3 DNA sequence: TGTGCCAGCAGCTTAGGCAAGCGGAGCTACTCCTACGAGCAGTACTTC. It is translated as CASSLGKRSYSYEQYF.

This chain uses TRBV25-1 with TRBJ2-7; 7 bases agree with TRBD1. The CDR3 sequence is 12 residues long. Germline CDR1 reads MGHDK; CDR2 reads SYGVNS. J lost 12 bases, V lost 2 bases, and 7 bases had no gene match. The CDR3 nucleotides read TGTGCCAGCAGTGAAGAACGGGGACAGATGTACTTC. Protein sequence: CASSEERGQMYF.

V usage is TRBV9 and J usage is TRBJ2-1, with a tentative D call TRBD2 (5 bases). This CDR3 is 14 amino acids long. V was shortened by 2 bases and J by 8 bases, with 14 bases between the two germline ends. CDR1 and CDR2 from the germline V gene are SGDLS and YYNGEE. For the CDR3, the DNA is TGTGCCAGCAGCGTGCTACCCGGGGTCGATGAGCAGTTCTTC. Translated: CASSVLPGVDEQFF.

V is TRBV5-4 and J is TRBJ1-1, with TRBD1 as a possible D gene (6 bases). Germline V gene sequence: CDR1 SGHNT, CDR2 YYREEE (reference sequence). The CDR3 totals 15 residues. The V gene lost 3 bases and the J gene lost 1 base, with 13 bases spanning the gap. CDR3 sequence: CASSYLDRQNTEAFF. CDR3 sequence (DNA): TGTGCCAGCAGCTACCTAGACAGGCAGAACACTGAAGCTTTCTTT.

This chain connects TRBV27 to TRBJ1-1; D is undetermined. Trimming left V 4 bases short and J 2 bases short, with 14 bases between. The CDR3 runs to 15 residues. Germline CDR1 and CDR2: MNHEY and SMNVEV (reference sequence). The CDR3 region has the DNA TGTGCCAGCAGTTCCCCAGGCCGCCTCAACACTGAAGCTTTCTTT. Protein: CASSSPGRLNTEAFF.

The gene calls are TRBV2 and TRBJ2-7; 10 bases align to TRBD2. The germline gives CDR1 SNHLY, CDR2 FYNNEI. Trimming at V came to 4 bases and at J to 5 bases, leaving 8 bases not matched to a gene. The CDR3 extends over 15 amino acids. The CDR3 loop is CASSVTSGARNEQYF. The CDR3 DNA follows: TGTGCCAGCAGTGTAACTAGCGGGGCGAGGAACGAGCAGTACTTC.

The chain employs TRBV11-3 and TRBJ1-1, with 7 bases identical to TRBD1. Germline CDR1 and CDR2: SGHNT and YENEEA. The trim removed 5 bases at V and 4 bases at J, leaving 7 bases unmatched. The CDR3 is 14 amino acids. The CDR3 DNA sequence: TGTGCCAGCAGCAAACGACAGGGTGGCACTGAAGCTTTCTTT. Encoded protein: CASSKRQGGTEAFF.

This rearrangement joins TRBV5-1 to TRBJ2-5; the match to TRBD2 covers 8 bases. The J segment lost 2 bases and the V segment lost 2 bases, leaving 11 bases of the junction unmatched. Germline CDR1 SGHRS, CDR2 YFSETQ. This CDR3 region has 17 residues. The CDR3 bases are TGCGCCAGCAGCTTAAATCCACTAGCGGTGGGACAAGAGACCCAGTACTTC. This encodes CASSLNPLAVGQETQYF.

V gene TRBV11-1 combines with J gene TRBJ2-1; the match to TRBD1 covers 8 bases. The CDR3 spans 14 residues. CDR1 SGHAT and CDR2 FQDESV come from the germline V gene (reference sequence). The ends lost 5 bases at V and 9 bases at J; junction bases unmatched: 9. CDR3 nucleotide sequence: TGTGCCAGCAGCCCTTTGGACAGGGCCTTTGAGCAGTTCTTC. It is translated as CASSPLDRAFEQFF.

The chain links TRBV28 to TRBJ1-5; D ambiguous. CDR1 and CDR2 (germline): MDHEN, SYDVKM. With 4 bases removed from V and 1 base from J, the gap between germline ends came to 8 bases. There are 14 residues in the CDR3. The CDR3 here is CASSSGVSNQPQHF. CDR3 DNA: TGTGCCAGCAGTTCAGGCGTCAGCAATCAGCCCCAGCATTTT.

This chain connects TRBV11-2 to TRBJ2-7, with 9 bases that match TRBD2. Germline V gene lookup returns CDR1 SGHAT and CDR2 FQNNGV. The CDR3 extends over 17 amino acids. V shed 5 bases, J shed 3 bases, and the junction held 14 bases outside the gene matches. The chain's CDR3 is CASSTTSHSGSVYEQYF. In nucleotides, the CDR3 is TGTGCCAGCAGCACTACTTCCCATAGCGGGAGTGTCTACGAGCAGTACTTC.

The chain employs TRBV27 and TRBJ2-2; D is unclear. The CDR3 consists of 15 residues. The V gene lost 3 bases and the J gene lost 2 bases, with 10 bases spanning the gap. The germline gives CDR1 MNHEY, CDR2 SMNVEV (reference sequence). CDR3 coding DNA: TGTGCCAGCAGTTTCTACGAAAAAAACACCGGGGAGCTGTTTTTT. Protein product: CASSFYEKNTGELFF.

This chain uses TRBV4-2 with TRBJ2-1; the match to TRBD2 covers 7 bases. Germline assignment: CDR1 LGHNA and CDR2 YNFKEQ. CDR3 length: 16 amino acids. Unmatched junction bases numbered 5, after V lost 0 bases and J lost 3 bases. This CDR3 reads CASSQEERDLYNEQFF. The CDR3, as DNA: TGTGCCAGCAGCCAAGAGGAGCGGGACCTCTACAATGAGCAGTTCTTC.

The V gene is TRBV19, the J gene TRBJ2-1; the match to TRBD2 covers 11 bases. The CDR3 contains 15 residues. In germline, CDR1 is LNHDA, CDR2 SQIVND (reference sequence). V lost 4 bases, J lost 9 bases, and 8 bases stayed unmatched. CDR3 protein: CASSRTSGRISEQFF. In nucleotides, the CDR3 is TGTGCCAGTAGTAGAACTAGCGGGAGAATTAGTGAGCAGTTCTTC.

The CDR3 region has the DNA TGTGCCAGCAGCGTTAAAACAGGGAATGGCTACAATGAGCAGTTCTTC. Encoded protein: CASSVKTGNGYNEQFF. This chain joins TRBV9 and TRBJ2-1; possible D gene TRBD1, 6 bases. Trimming left V 2 bases short and J 3 bases short, with 15 bases between. The CDR3 contains 16 residues. The V gene's germline CDR1 is SGDLS and CDR2 YYNGEE.

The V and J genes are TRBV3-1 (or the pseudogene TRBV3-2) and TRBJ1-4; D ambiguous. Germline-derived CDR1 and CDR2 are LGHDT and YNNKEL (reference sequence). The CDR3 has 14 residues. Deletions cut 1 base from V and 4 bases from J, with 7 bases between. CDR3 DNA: TGTGCCAGCAGCCAAGGAGGTTATAATGAAAAACTGTTTTTT. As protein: CASSQGGYNEKLFF.

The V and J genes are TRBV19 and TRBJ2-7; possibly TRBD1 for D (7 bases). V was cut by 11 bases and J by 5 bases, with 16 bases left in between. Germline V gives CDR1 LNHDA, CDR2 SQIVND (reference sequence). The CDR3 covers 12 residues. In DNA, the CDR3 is TGTGCCGTGGACAGGAGGGACCACGAGCAGTACTTC. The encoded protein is CAVDRRDHEQYF.

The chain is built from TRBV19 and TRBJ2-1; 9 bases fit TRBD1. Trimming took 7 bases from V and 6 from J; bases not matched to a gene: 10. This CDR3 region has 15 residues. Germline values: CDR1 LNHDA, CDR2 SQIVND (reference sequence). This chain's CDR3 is CASIGTGHSSNEQFF. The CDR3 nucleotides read TGTGCCAGTATTGGGACAGGGCACTCGAGCAATGAGCAGTTCTTC.

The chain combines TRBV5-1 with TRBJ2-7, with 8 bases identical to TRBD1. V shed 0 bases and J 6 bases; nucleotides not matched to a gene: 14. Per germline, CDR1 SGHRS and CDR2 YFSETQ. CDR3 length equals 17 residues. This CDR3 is CASSLEGIGTGWGEQYF. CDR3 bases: TGCGCCAGCAGCTTGGAAGGTATCGGGACAGGCTGGGGCGAGCAGTACTTC.

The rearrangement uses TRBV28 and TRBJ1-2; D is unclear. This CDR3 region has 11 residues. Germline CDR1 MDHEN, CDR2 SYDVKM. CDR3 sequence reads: CAIDTRYGYTF. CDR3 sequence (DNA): TGTGCGATAGACACGCGCTATGGCTACACCTTC.